This is a list of T cell receptor beta chains from one sample in a study of shared clonotypes between healthy human individuals. Here immunoSEQ multiplex PCR was the method, and the copy in TCRdb shows in-frame clones only, minus some. The data hold some 2,100,000 clones, with nearly 97% observed a single time. The material sequenced was naive CD4+ T cells sorted from blood. The receptors shown here come from a man between 18 and 29 years old in good health. CDR3s include the opening cysteine and the closing phenylalanine or tryptophan. Fields, in order: V gene, J gene, D gene, clone size, CDR3 protein, CDR3 DNA. D genes are given only for firm matches. Size tells how often a clone was seen (once, few, many) or the class of an expanded clone, and some rows leave it out.

TRBV29-1	TRBJ1-4	TRBD1	.	CSVVQGATNEKLFF	TGCAGCGTTGTACAGGGGGCAACTAATGAAAAACTGTTTTTT
TRBV6-5	TRBJ2-1	.	.	CASSSRNNEQFF	TGTGCCAGCAGTTCCAGAAACAATGAGCAGTTCTTC
TRBV30	TRBJ2-3	TRBD2	.	CAWSSLRTSGVTDTQYF	TGTGCCTGGAGTTCTTTAAGGACTAGCGGGGTCACAGATACGCAGTATTTT
TRBV30	TRBJ1-5	.	.	CAWNSYSNQPQHF	TGTGCCTGGAACAGCTATAGCAATCAGCCCCAGCATTTT
TRBV9	TRBJ2-1	.	.	CASSVEIPGTGANNEQFF	TGTGCCAGCAGCGTAGAAATCCCCGGAACGGGGGCCAACAATGAGCAGTTCTTC
TRBV2	TRBJ2-4	.	.	CASSTSPTLAKNIQYF	.
TRBV27	TRBJ1-3	.	.	CASSLSSREISGNTIYF	TGTGCCAGCAGTTTATCTTCCAGGGAAATTTCTGGAAACACCATATATTTT
TRBV4-1	TRBJ2-3	TRBD2	.	CASSQAASGSREATDTQYF	TGCGCCAGCAGCCAAGCAGCCAGCGGGAGTAGAGAGGCCACAGATACGCAGTATTTT
TRBV5-1	TRBJ2-3	TRBD2	.	CASSRGLAGVPDTQYF	TGCGCCAGCAGCAGGGGACTAGCGGGAGTGCCAGATACGCAGTATTTT
TRBV6-1	TRBJ2-7	.	few	CASRKTGYEQYF	TGTGCCAGCAGGAAAACAGGGTACGAGCAGTACTTC
TRBV30	TRBJ2-7	TRBD2	.	CAWTTAGGLYEQYF	TGTGCCTGGACGACAGCGGGAGGACTCTACGAGCAGTACTTC
TRBV6-5	TRBJ1-2	TRBD1	once	CASSLRDRAGYTF	TGTGCCAGCAGCCTCCGGGACAGGGCTGGCTACACCTTC
TRBV18	TRBJ1-1	.	.	CASSQLSLNTEAFF	TGTGCCAGCTCACAGCTCAGCTTGAACACTGAAGCTTTCTTT
TRBV11-2	TRBJ2-7	.	.	CASTARDKTLEQYF	TGTGCCAGCACCGCTCGGGACAAGACTCTGGAGCAGTACTTC
TRBV5-1	TRBJ2-2	.	.	CASTWGGPNTGELFF	TGCGCCAGCACCTGGGGCGGACCGAACACCGGGGAGCTGTTTTTT
TRBV5-1	TRBJ1-1	.	.	CASSFYREGSTEAFF	TGCGCCAGCAGCTTTTACAGGGAAGGTAGCACTGAAGCTTTCTTT
TRBV10-2	TRBJ2-3	TRBD2	.	CASSGLAGAKSTDTQYF	TGCGCCAGCAGTGGACTAGCGGGAGCTAAGAGCACAGATACGCAGTATTTT
TRBV2	TRBJ2-1	TRBD2	once	CASSYSGATYNEQFF	TGTGCCAGCAGTTATAGCGGGGCGACCTACAATGAGCAGTTCTTC
TRBV5-4	TRBJ1-3	.	.	CASSFGNTNSGNTIYF	TGTGCCAGCAGCTTCGGGAACACCAACTCTGGAAACACCATATATTTT
TRBV18	TRBJ2-7	.	.	CASSRWDRPYEQYF	TGTGCCAGCTCACGTTGGGACCGACCCTACGAGCAGTACTTC
TRBV30	TRBJ1-4	TRBD1	.	CAWSGQGAWNEKLFF	TGTGCCTGGAGTGGGCAGGGGGCATGGAATGAAAAACTGTTTTTT
TRBV5-1	TRBJ2-3	TRBD2	.	CASSLVSGRTDTQYF	TGCGCCAGCAGCTTGGTTAGCGGGAGAACAGATACGCAGTATTTT
TRBV2	TRBJ1-1	.	.	CASMWQGVTEAFF	TGTGCCAGCATGTGGCAGGGCGTCACTGAAGCTTTCTTT
TRBV5-4	TRBJ2-4	.	once	CASSPGGTLAKNIQYF	TGTGCCAGCAGCCCTGGTGGGACCTTAGCCAAAAACATTCAGTACTTC
TRBV6-5	TRBJ2-7	TRBD2	.	CASSFGGLAGDEQYF	TGTGCCAGCAGTTTTGGGGGACTAGCGGGAGACGAGCAGTACTTC
TRBV10-3	TRBJ2-7	TRBD1	.	CAISEEGQGAPEQYF	TGTGCCATCAGTGAAGAGGGGCAGGGGGCTCCGGAGCAGTACTTC
TRBV4-1	TRBJ2-7	.	.	CASSLGTSGAYEQYF	TGCGCCAGCAGCCTTGGGACTTCAGGGGCCTACGAGCAGTACTTC
TRBV6-4	TRBJ1-6	.	.	CASSQGLFNSPLHF	TGTGCCAGCAGTCAGGGGTTATTTAATTCACCCCTCCACTTT
TRBV28	TRBJ2-5	TRBD1	.	CASSTGGTGFQETQYF	TGTGCCAGCAGTACAGGAGGGACAGGGTTCCAAGAGACCCAGTACTTC